This TCR beta chain was observed in a study of blood T cell repertoires in COVID-19. Study context: Material from acute and convalescent COVID-19 was sourced from the United States, Italy and Spain. T cells, B-cell-depleted T cells, or PBMCs provided the cDNA or gDNA that served as material.

There are 15 residues in the CDR3. Deletions cut 1 base from V and 0 bases from J, with 8 bases between. Germline V gene lookup returns CDR1 LNHDA and CDR2 SQIVND (reference sequence). Libraries were prepared by immunoSEQ multiplex PCR; TCRdb keeps only in-frame clonotypes and omits some of them. The table lists about 280,000 clones, around 89% of them singletons, with approximately 4.2% in the top ten. The source material was peripheral blood. This clonotype was sampled from a middle-aged man with acute or convalescent COVID-19. This sequence joins TRBV19 and TRBJ2-3; D call uncertain. CDR3 DNA sequence: TGTGCCAGTAGTATAGGAGTTTCTAGCACAGATACGCAGTATTTT. Translated, it gives CASSIGVSSTDTQYF.